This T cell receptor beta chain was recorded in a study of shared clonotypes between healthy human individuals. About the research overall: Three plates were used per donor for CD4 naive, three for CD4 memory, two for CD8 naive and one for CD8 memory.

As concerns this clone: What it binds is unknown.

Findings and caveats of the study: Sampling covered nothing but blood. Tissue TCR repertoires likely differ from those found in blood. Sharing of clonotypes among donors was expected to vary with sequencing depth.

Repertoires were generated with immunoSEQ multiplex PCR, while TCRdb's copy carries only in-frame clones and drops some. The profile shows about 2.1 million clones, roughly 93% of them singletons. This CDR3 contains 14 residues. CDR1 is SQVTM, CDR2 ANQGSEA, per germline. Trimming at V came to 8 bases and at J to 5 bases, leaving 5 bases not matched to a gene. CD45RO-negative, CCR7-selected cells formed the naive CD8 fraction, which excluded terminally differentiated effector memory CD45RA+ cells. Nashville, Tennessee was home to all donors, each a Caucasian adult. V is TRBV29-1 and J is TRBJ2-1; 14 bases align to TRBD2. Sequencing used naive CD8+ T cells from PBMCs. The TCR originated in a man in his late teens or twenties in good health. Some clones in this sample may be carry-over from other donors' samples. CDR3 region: CSQPGLAGDNEQFF. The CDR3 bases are TGCAGCCAACCGGGACTAGCGGGAGACAATGAGCAGTTCTTC.